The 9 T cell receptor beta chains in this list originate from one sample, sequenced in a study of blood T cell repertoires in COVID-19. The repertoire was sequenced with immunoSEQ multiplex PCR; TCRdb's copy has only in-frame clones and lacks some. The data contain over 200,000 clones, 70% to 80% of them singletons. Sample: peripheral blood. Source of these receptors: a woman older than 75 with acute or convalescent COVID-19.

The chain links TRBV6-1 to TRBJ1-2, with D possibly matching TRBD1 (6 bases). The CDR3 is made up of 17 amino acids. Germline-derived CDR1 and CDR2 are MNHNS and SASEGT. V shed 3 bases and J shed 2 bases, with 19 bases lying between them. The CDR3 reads CASSELQGVVSNYGYTF. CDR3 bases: TGTGCCAGCAGTGAGTTACAGGGAGTCGTTTCCAACTATGGCTACACCTTC.

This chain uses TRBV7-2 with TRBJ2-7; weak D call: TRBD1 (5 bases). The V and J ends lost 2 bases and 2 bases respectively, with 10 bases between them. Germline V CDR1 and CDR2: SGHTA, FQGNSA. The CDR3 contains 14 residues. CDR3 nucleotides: TGTGCCAGCAGCTTACAGGGTGGAGCCTACGAGCAGTACTTC. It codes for CASSLQGGAYEQYF.

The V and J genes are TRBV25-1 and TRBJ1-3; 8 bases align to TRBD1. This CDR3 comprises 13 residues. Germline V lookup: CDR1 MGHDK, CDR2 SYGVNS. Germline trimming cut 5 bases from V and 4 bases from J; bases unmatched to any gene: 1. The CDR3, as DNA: TGTGCCAGCAGTAGGACAGGGGGAAACACCATATATTTT. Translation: CASSRTGGNTIYF.

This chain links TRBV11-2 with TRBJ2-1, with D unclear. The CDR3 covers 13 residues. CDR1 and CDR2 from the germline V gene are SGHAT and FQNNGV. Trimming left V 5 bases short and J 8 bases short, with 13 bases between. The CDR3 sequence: CASSRISSDEQFF. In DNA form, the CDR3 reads TGTGCCAGCAGCCGAATCTCAAGCGATGAGCAGTTCTTC.

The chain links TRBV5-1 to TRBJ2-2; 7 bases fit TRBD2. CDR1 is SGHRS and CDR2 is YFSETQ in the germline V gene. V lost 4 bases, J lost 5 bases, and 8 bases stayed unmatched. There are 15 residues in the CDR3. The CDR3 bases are TGCGCCAGCAGCGGGGGGGAGTTTCGAACCGGGGAGCTGTTTTTT. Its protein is CASSGGEFRTGELFF.

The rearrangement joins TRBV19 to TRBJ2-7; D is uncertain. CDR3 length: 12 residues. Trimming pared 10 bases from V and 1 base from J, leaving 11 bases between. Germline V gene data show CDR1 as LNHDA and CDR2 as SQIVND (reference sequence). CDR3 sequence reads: CATATGSYEQYF. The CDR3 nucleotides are TGTGCCACCGCGACCGGGTCCTACGAGCAGTACTTC.

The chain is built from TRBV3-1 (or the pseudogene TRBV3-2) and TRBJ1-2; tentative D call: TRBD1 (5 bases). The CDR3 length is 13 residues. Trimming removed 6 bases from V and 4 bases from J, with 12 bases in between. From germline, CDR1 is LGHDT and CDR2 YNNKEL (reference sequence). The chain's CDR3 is CASRPAQGYGYTF. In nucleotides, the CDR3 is TGTGCCAGCAGACCGGCCCAGGGCTATGGCTACACCTTC.

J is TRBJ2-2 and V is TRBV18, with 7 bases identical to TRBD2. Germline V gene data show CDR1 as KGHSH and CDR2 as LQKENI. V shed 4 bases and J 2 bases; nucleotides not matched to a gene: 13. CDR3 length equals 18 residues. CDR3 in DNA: TGTGCCAGCTCACGTCGGGCGGAAGCGGGAATCAACACCGGGGAGCTGTTTTTT. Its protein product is CASSRRAEAGINTGELFF.

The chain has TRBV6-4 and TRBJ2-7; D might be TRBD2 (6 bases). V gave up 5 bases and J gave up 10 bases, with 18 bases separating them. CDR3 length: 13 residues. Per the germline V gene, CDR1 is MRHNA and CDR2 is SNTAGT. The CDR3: CASSTPSGWHQYF. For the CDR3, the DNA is TGTGCCAGCAGTACCCCCAGCGGGTGGCACCAGTACTTC.